One and the same sample provided the 8 T cell receptor beta chains below, sequenced in a study of blood T cell repertoires in COVID-19. Assay used: immunoSEQ multiplex PCR; TCRdb lists only in-frame clones, some missing. The table has fewer than 200,000 clones, about 83% seen once. The sequenced sample was peripheral blood. These receptors all stem from a woman aged 80 or over with COVID-19, enrolled during active disease.

This clone has a single count. The gene calls are TRBV4-1 and TRBJ2-3; 10 bases line up with TRBD2. This CDR3 is 15 amino acids long. The germline V gene encodes CDR1 MGHRA and CDR2 YSYEKL. With V trimmed by 3 bases and J by 1 base, 1 base remained unmatched. This CDR3 is CASSHGLAGTDTQYF. In DNA form, the CDR3 reads TGCGCCAGCAGCCACGGACTAGCGGGCACAGATACGCAGTATTTT.

This sequence joins TRBV3-1 (or the pseudogene TRBV3-2) and TRBJ1-5; no definite D call. Germline V gene sequence: CDR1 LGHDT, CDR2 YNNKEL (reference sequence). The CDR3 has 16 residues. The ends were cut back, 4 bases at V and 1 base at J, with 14 bases in the middle. The CDR3 DNA reads TGTGCCAGCAGCCCCGGGTCCCCTTGGAGCAATCAGCCCCAGCATTTT. Its protein product is CASSPGSPWSNQPQHF.

The DNA for the CDR3 is TGTGCCAGCAATCGAGGGGGCTCCGTCTCCTACGAGCAGTACTTC. Translating it yields CASNRGGSVSYEQYF. The chain carries TRBV6-5 and TRBJ2-7; TRBD1 aligns across 7 bases. The ends lost 7 bases at V and 0 bases at J; junction bases unmatched: 9. CDR3 size: 15 residues. Germline loops: CDR1 MNHEY, CDR2 SVGAGI.

This clone occurred once. The chain recombines TRBV4-1 with TRBJ2-1; D not certain. This CDR3 contains 16 residues. Between the trimmed V and J ends, which lost 0 bases and 0 bases, there was a span of 9 bases. From germline, CDR1 is MGHRA and CDR2 YSYEKL. Here the CDR3 reads CASSQDQLVSYNEQFF. The CDR3 coding sequence is TGCGCCAGCAGCCAAGATCAACTGGTCTCCTACAATGAGCAGTTCTTC.

The rearrangement joins TRBV7-2 to TRBJ1-5, with 7 positions matching TRBD1. The germline V gene encodes CDR1 SGHTA and CDR2 FQGNSA. The CDR3 runs 16 residues. V lost 4 bases to trimming and J lost 4 bases; unmatched junction nucleotides: 10. DNA for the CDR3: TGTGCCAGCAGCTCCCGAAGGACAGGAGAGAATCAGCCCCAGCATTTT. As protein: CASSSRRTGENQPQHF. The whole variable domain, remainder taken from reference TRBV7-2 and TRBJ1-5, is GAGVSQSPSNKVTEKGKDVELRCDPISGHTALYWYRQSLGQGLEFLIYFQGNSAPDKSGLPSDRFSAERTGGSVSTLTIQRTQQEDSAVYLCASSSRRTGENQPQHFGDGTRLSIL.

Of note for this clone: The sample carries other DNA sequences with the same CDR3. V gene TRBV2 combines with J gene TRBJ1-2, with TRBD1 matching 8 bases. The ends lost 4 bases at V and 5 bases at J; junction bases unmatched: 0. Per the germline V gene, CDR1 is SNHLY and CDR2 is FYNNEI. The CDR3 covers 12 residues. The chain's CDR3 is CASSGQGYGYTF. CDR3 nucleotides: TGTGCCAGCAGTGGACAGGGGTATGGCTACACCTTC.

V and J are TRBV18 and TRBJ2-3, with 9 bases fitting TRBD1. Per germline, CDR1 KGHSH and CDR2 LQKENI. J lost 4 bases, V lost 4 bases, and 6 bases had no gene match. CDR3 size: 15 residues. CDR3 loop: CASSLLDRGSDTQYF. CDR3 sequence (DNA): TGTGCCAGCTCACTATTGGACAGGGGTTCAGATACGCAGTATTTT.

This sequence joins TRBV5-1 and TRBJ1-1; 11 nucleotides agree with TRBD1. Trimming at V came to 7 bases and at J to 4 bases, leaving 27 bases not matched to a gene. The CDR3 covers 21 residues. The V gene's germline CDR1 is SGHRS and CDR2 YFSETQ. CDR3 loop: CASLLMDRGRRAVLPGTEAFF. CDR3 sequence (DNA): TGCGCCAGCCTACTTATGGACAGGGGGCGTCGGGCGGTCCTCCCTGGCACTGAAGCTTTCTTT.